These 13 T cell receptor beta chains originate from one sample sequenced in a study of control samples from healthy donors and cancer patients. This table comes from immunoSEQ multiplex PCR, and its TCRdb copy is limited to in-frame clones, with some not included. The table includes approximately 52,000 clones, approximately 86% detected once. Sequencing was performed on PBMCs. The receptor source for this set is a man aged 55 to 70 with head and neck cancer.

Only a few counts were recorded for this clone. V usage is TRBV4-2 and J usage is TRBJ2-2; a possible D gene is TRBD2 (7 bases). V was trimmed by 1 base and J by 5 bases, leaving 14 bases between them. Germline CDR1 LGHNA, CDR2 YNFKEQ. There are 16 residues in the CDR3. CDR3 amino acids: CASSQGGRGRTGELFF. In nucleotides, the CDR3 is TGTGCCAGCAGCCAAGGTGGGCGGGGGCGGACCGGGGAGCTGTTTTTT.

V is TRBV27 and J is TRBJ1-1; tentatively, D is TRBD1 (5 bases). V lost 7 bases to trimming and J lost 4 bases, with 13 bases between them. CDR3 length: 13 residues. Germline-derived CDR1 and CDR2 are MNHEY and SMNVEV (reference sequence). CDR3 sequence: CASNSGQGTEAFF. DNA of the CDR3: TGTGCCAGCAATTCGGGGCAGGGCACTGAAGCTTTCTTT.

This clone has a handful of counts. This sequence joins TRBV30 and TRBJ1-6; D is ambiguous. This CDR3 has 13 residues. The V end was cut by 3 bases, the J end by 8 bases, with 11 bases between. Germline CDR1 is GTSNPN and CDR2 is SVGIG (reference sequence). CDR3 protein: CAWSANQDSPLHF. In nucleotides, the CDR3 is TGTGCCTGGAGCGCGAATCAGGATTCACCCCTCCACTTT.

The genes are TRBV9 and TRBJ1-6, with D unclear. This CDR3 is 17 amino acids long. Trimming removed 0 bases from V and 10 bases from J, with 20 bases in between. Germline V lookup: CDR1 SGDLS, CDR2 YYNGEE. CDR3 loop: CASSVAVSGLEVSPLHF. DNA of the CDR3: TGTGCCAGCAGCGTAGCGGTGTCAGGCCTGGAGGTCTCACCCCTCCACTTT.

This clone has only a few counts. The rearrangement joins TRBV4-1 to TRBJ1-4; 8 positions match TRBD1. This CDR3 region has 16 residues. With 0 bases clipped from V and 15 bases from J, the junction kept 15 bases outside the gene matches. CDR1 is MGHRA, CDR2 YSYEKL, per germline. The CDR3 region is CASSQDHGTGGGVVFF. The CDR3 DNA follows: TGCGCCAGCAGCCAAGATCATGGGACAGGCGGGGGGGTTGTGTTTTTT.

The V call is TRBV18, the J call TRBJ1-1; D unresolved. The CDR3 has 11 residues. The V gene's germline CDR1 is KGHSH and CDR2 LQKENI. Between the trimmed V and J ends, which lost 6 bases and 1 base, there was a span of 3 bases. The CDR3 sequence is CASSRNTEAFF. CDR3 DNA: TGTGCCAGCTCGAGGAACACTGAAGCTTTCTTT.

The CDR3 DNA reads as TGCGCCAGCAGCCAAGACCGGGACCCACTATACGAGCAGTACTTC. This translates into CASSQDRDPLYEQYF. The rearrangement joins TRBV4-3 to TRBJ2-7; D could derive from TRBD1 or TRBD2 (5 bases each). This CDR3 comprises 15 residues. In germline, CDR1 is LGHNA, CDR2 YSLEER. V lost 0 bases to trimming and J lost 4 bases, with 13 bases between them.

The chain employs TRBV28 and TRBJ1-5; TRBD1 is a possible D gene (5 bases). V was trimmed by 11 bases and J by 1 base, leaving 15 bases between them. From germline, CDR1 is MDHEN and CDR2 SYDVKM. The CDR3 length is 14 residues. Written as DNA, the CDR3 is TGTGCCGGTCAACGGGGGGGGAGCAATCAGCCCCAGCATTTT. As protein: CAGQRGGSNQPQHF.

This rearrangement joins TRBV6-2 or TRBV6-3 to TRBJ2-7; 9 bases are shared with TRBD2. The junction had 5 bases not matched to a gene; V was cut back by 4 bases and J by 4 bases. There are 14 residues in the CDR3. Germline V gives CDR1 MNHEY, CDR2 SVGEGT. The DNA for the CDR3 is TGTGCCAGCAGTTTCCTAGCGGGGCTGTACGAGCAGTACTTC. Translation: CASSFLAGLYEQYF.

This chain connects TRBV6-4 to TRBJ2-2, with no clear D. This CDR3 has 13 residues. Trimming took off 8 bases at V and 4 bases at J, with 11 bases between the two ends. In germline, CDR1 is MRHNA, CDR2 SNTAGT. The CDR3 nucleotides read TGTGCCAGCCGTCAGGTTACCACCGGGGAGCTGTTTTTT. Translated: CASRQVTTGELFF.

This chain uses TRBV28 with TRBJ1-1; 8 nucleotides align to TRBD1. CDR3 length: 15 residues. Germline loops: CDR1 MDHEN, CDR2 SYDVKM. The V and J ends lost 4 bases and 4 bases, in that order; junction bases with no gene match: 8. CDR3 sequence reads: CASSSYRGSSTEAFF. DNA of the CDR3: TGTGCCAGCAGTTCCTACAGGGGGTCCTCCACTGAAGCTTTCTTT.

The chain joins TRBV6-2 or TRBV6-3 to TRBJ2-7; 9 bases align to TRBD1. This CDR3 is 12 amino acids long. Trimming at V came to 5 bases and at J to 4 bases, leaving 0 bases not matched to a gene. Germline-derived CDR1 and CDR2 are MNHEY and SVGEGT. The CDR3 region is CASSGQGYEQYF. As DNA, the CDR3 is TGTGCCAGCAGTGGACAGGGGTACGAGCAGTACTTC.

J is TRBJ2-4 and V is TRBV7-2, with 9 positions matching TRBD1. The CDR3 has 14 residues. Looked up from germline, CDR1 is SGHTA and CDR2 is FQGNSA. J lost 4 bases, V lost 4 bases, and 2 bases had no gene match. CDR3 sequence (DNA): TGTGCCAGCAGCTCAGACAGGGGGAAAAACATTCAGTACTTC. Translation: CASSSDRGKNIQYF.